One and the same sample provided the 17 T cell receptor beta chains below, sequenced in a study of blood T cell repertoires in COVID-19 (dated by TCRdb to 2018 to 2021). Library generation was performed with the immunoSEQ multiplex PCR assay. TCRdb stores this immuneACCESS table with in-frame sequences only. Part of the clones is absent; in the studies checked, under half of the shortfall reflects unresolved V genes, and no reason is known for the rest. The sample table records about 200,000 clones; more than 75% of these occur just once. Of the sample, 1.5% to 2% falls within the top ten clones. The material sequenced was peripheral blood. These receptors originate from a middle-aged man with active or convalescent COVID-19.

CDR3 protein: CASSQVMPLRNEKLFF. CDR3 nucleotides: TGCGCCAGCAGCCAAGTCATGCCCCTACGGAATGAAAAACTGTTTTTT. The chain links TRBV4-1 to TRBJ1-4; no clear D gene. The CDR3 is made up of 16 amino acids. CDR1 and CDR2 (germline): MGHRA, YSYEKL. Trimming left V 1 base short and J 5 bases short, with 14 bases between.

This chain joins TRBV24-1 and TRBJ2-3; 12 bases align to TRBD1. The CDR3 is made up of 16 amino acids. Germline CDR1 reads KGHDR; CDR2 reads SFDVKD. The V and J ends lost 3 bases and 5 bases, in that order; junction bases with no gene match: 5. As DNA, the CDR3 is TGTGCCACCAGTGATCCCGGGACAGGGGGCAAAGATACGCAGTATTTT. It is translated as CATSDPGTGGKDTQYF.

The chain carries TRBV5-6 and TRBJ1-1; TRBD1 aligns across 8 bases. CDR1 is SGHDT and CDR2 is YYEEEE in the germline V gene. The CDR3 spans 15 residues. J was trimmed by 1 base and V by 4 bases; bases with no gene match: 6. The DNA for the CDR3 is TGTGCCAGCAGCCCCTGGACAGGGCCGAACACTGAAGCTTTCTTT. This translates into CASSPWTGPNTEAFF.

V and J are TRBV11-1 and TRBJ2-7; 12 bases are shared with TRBD2. Germline CDR1 SGHAT, CDR2 FQDESV (reference sequence). The CDR3 contains 16 residues. The trim removed 4 bases at V and 0 bases at J, leaving 4 bases unmatched. CDR3 DNA: TGTGCCAGCAGCTACAGGACTAGCGGGGCCTCCTACGAGCAGTACTTC. It encodes CASSYRTSGASYEQYF.

The CDR3, as DNA: TGTGCCACCAGTGATCCTGACAGTACCGCTGGCGGCTACACCTTC. This encodes CATSDPDSTAGGYTF. V is TRBV24-1 and J is TRBJ1-2, with D possibly being TRBD1 (5 bases). The germline CDR1 and CDR2 sequences are KGHDR and SFDVKD. The CDR3 consists of 15 residues. V dropped 3 bases and J dropped 8 bases, with 18 bases sitting between them.

V usage is TRBV2 and J usage is TRBJ1-4; tentative D call: TRBD1 (6 bases). V was shortened by 9 bases and J by 4 bases, with 15 bases between the two germline ends. This CDR3 region has 14 residues. Looked up from germline, CDR1 is SNHLY and CDR2 is FYNNEI. CDR3: CASSAGTYNEKLFF. CDR3 nucleotide sequence: TGTGCCAGTTCGGCCGGGACATATAATGAAAAACTGTTTTTT.

The rearrangement joins TRBV7-8 to TRBJ2-1; 7 nucleotides line up with TRBD2. The V and J ends lost 5 bases and 1 base, in that order; junction bases with no gene match: 2. The CDR3 has 14 residues. Germline CDR1 and CDR2: SGHVS and FQNEAQ. CDR3 in amino acids: CASSPGGSYNEQFF. The CDR3 bases are TGTGCCAGCAGCCCCGGGGGGTCCTACAATGAGCAGTTCTTC.

The genes are TRBV9 and TRBJ1-4, with TRBD1 matching 10 bases. Per the germline V gene, CDR1 is SGDLS and CDR2 is YYNGEE. With V trimmed by 7 bases and J by 6 bases, 9 bases remained unmatched. The CDR3 consists of 15 residues. CDR3 in amino acids: CASSLGGTGDEKLFF. CDR3 DNA: TGTGCCAGCTCCTTAGGCGGGACAGGGGATGAAAAACTGTTTTTT.

This clone was recorded a few times. The rearrangement joins TRBV14 to TRBJ2-7, with a weak D call TRBD2 (6 bases). V lost 6 bases to trimming and J lost 6 bases, with 9 bases between them. The germline CDR1 and CDR2 sequences are SGHDN and FVKESK. The CDR3 consists of 11 residues. The CDR3 DNA sequence: TGTGCCAGCAGTCTGGGGGGCGAGCAGTACTTC. It yields the protein CASSLGGEQYF.

The chain has TRBV14 and TRBJ1-2; 8 bases agree with TRBD1. V lost 0 bases, J lost 5 bases, and 17 bases stayed unmatched. The CDR3 is made up of 19 amino acids. CDR1 and CDR2 from the germline V gene are SGHDN and FVKESK. CDR3 in DNA: TGTGCCAGCAGCCAAGATCCACGTAATCCTCTCCAGGGGGCATATGGCTACACCTTC. Translated: CASSQDPRNPLQGAYGYTF.

This clone was picked up a small number of times. The chain combines TRBV10-2 with TRBJ1-1; D is ambiguous. Per the germline V gene, CDR1 is WSHSY and CDR2 is SAAADI. CDR3 length equals 13 residues. Trimming took 6 bases from V and 0 from J, leaving 8 bases between them. The CDR3 DNA follows: TGCGCCAGCAGACAGATTATGAACACTGAAGCTTTCTTT. This codes for CASRQIMNTEAFF.

V gene TRBV28 combines with J gene TRBJ1-2; 10 nucleotides align to TRBD1. V shed 2 bases and J 4 bases; nucleotides not matched to a gene: 19. Germline V lookup: CDR1 MDHEN, CDR2 SYDVKM. The CDR3 sequence is 20 residues long. The CDR3 here is CASSLILRGQGPAAVYGYTF. CDR3 DNA: TGTGCCAGCAGTTTAATCCTCCGGGGACAGGGGCCAGCTGCGGTCTATGGCTACACCTTC.

The J gene is TRBJ1-3, the V gene TRBV9, with D maybe TRBD1 (6 bases). Germline V gene data show CDR1 as SGDLS and CDR2 as YYNGEE. This CDR3 comprises 15 residues. Trimming cost V 0 bases and J 2 bases, with 9 bases left between them. The CDR3, as DNA: TGTGCCAGCAGCGTAGAACACAGGGCTGGAAACACCATATATTTT. This encodes CASSVEHRAGNTIYF.

This chain uses TRBV6-5 with TRBJ1-5, with D perhaps matching TRBD1 (6 bases). V lost 4 bases and J lost 2, with 9 bases in between. The CDR3 is 14 residues long. Germline V lookup: CDR1 MNHEY, CDR2 SVGAGI. As DNA, the CDR3 is TGTGCCAGCAGTTTACAGGGTCGCAATCAGCCCCAGCATTTT. This gives the protein CASSLQGRNQPQHF.

The rearrangement joins TRBV6-5 to TRBJ1-2; D not certain. The germline V and J ends were trimmed by 0 bases and 3 bases, with 11 bases remaining between them. In germline, CDR1 is MNHEY, CDR2 SVGAGI. The CDR3 extends over 15 amino acids. The CDR3 protein is CASSYSSAGYYGYTF. The CDR3 nucleotides are TGTGCCAGCAGTTACTCGTCGGCGGGTTACTATGGCTACACCTTC.

This sequence joins TRBV18 and TRBJ1-3, with D perhaps TRBD1 (5 bases). This CDR3 region has 17 residues. From germline, CDR1 is KGHSH and CDR2 LQKENI. The V and J ends lost 0 bases and 2 bases respectively, with 14 bases between them. The CDR3 nucleotides read TGTGCCAGCTCACCACCACGCCTAGGGGAACCTGGAAACACCATATATTTT. Translation: CASSPPRLGEPGNTIYF.

The genes are TRBV19 and TRBJ2-1, with a possible D match to TRBD2 (6 bases). Trimming removed 3 bases at V and 10 bases at J, with 13 bases between. CDR1 LNHDA and CDR2 SQIVND come from the germline V gene (reference sequence). The CDR3 is 13 amino acids. The CDR3, as DNA: TGTGCCAGTAGTATGGGGACTGGAGGGGAGCAGTTCTTC. It translates to CASSMGTGGEQFF. The whole variable domain, filled in from reference TRBV19 and TRBJ2-1, reads DGGITQSPKYLFRKEGQNVTLSCEQNLNHDAMYWYRQDPGQGLRLIYYSQIVNDFQKGDIAEGYSVSREKKESFPLTVTSAQKNPTAFYLCASSMGTGGEQFFGPGTRLTVL.